These 10 T cell receptor beta chains were sequenced from one sample in a study of T cells in Graves' hyperthyroidism and ophthalmopathy. The source material, RNA transcripts, was used to amplify TCR beta CDR3 regions. Initially, a first-round RT-PCR of the TCR CDR3 employed the HTBI primer set. TCRdb redid the calling of the multiplex PCR reads with MiXCR, one entry per CDR3 protein. The sample carries 650,000 to 700,000 distinct CDR3 sequences, approximately 15% recorded once. Material: blood. Every receptor here comes from a man aged 50 to 60 with Graves' hyperthyroidism.

This clonotype was counted at least ten times. This sequence joins TRBV28 and TRBJ1-2; TRBD1 is a possible D gene (5 bases). The ends were cut back, 5 bases at V and 8 bases at J, with 21 bases in the middle. Germline V gene lookup returns CDR1 MDHEN and CDR2 SYDVKM. This CDR3 contains 15 residues. The CDR3 nucleotides read TGTGCCAGCAGTATAGGGACTCCATCACGGGGCGGCTACACCTTC. Translation: CASSIGTPSRGGYTF.

There are a few counts of this clonotype. The chain couples TRBV19 to TRBJ2-1; 7 bases match TRBD1. Germline CDR1 reads LNHDA; CDR2 reads SQIVND (reference sequence). J gave up 9 bases and V 7 bases, and 12 bases lay outside the gene matches. CDR3 size: 14 residues. The DNA of the CDR3 is TGTGCCAGTATGTGGGACAGCCTTACGGGTGAGCAGTTCTTC. This gives the protein CASMWDSLTGEQFF.

This clonotype was found a few times. This sequence joins TRBV10-1 and TRBJ2-1; D remains unclear. The CDR3 contains 22 residues. Trimming took 4 bases from V and 0 from J, leaving 31 bases between them. CDR1 is WNHNN, CDR2 SYGVQD, per germline (reference sequence). Here the CDR3 reads CASSAMSAILGSKRTSYNEQFF. As DNA, the CDR3 is TGCGCCAGCAGTGCCATGTCGGCTATATTAGGATCCAAACGAACCTCCTACAATGAGCAGTTCTTC.

This clonotype was recorded a few times. The chain recombines TRBV5-1 with TRBJ2-1; D call uncertain. Looked up from germline, CDR1 is SGHRS and CDR2 is YFSETQ. The CDR3 contains 13 residues. Trimming left V 5 bases short and J 1 base short, with 7 bases between. The CDR3 DNA sequence: TGCGCCAGCAGAGGCGAGTCCTACAATGAGCAGTTCTTC. Its protein product is CASRGESYNEQFF.

This clonotype showed up many times. The chain uses TRBV29-1 and TRBJ2-1; 7 nucleotides align to TRBD1. Trimming took 6 bases from V and 7 from J; bases not matched to a gene: 6. CDR1 and CDR2 from the germline V gene are SQVTM and ANQGSEA. CDR3 length: 12 residues. Here the CDR3 DNA reads TGCAGCGTCGGACAGGCGTTTAATGAGCAGTTCTTC. It codes for CSVGQAFNEQFF.

This clonotype was detected a few times. One junction end disagrees with the germline gene, perhaps due to a read error. This sequence joins TRBV11-2 and TRBJ2-1, with 13 bases identical to TRBD2. Germline lookup yields CDR1 SGHAT and CDR2 FQNNGV. The CDR3 spans 20 residues. CDR3 in DNA: TGTGCCAGCAGCCATCTCGATTATAAGGGACTAGCGGGATACTACGATGAGCAGTTCTTC. It yields the protein CASSHLDYKGLAGYYDEQFF.

This clonotype was counted a few times. The chain links TRBV10-3 to TRBJ2-5, with no clear D. The length of the CDR3 is 15 residues. From germline, CDR1 is ENHRY and CDR2 SYGVKD. V was clipped by 2 bases and J by 2 bases, with 12 bases between them. The CDR3 nucleotides read TGTGCCATCAGTGAGCCCCGCAAGGGACAAGAGACCCAGTACTTC. Translated: CAISEPRKGQETQYF.

About this clonotype: A read error is possible here, since a much larger clone lies one base away. The conserved closing phenylalanine or tryptophan is absent in this CDR3, likely reflecting a read error. This chain joins TRBV30 and TRBJ1-5; D gene ambiguous. V shed 1 base and J shed 0 bases, with 7 bases lying between them. The CDR3 covers 14 residues. CDR1 GTSNPN and CDR2 SVGIG come from the germline V gene (reference sequence). The CDR3 coding sequence is TGTGCCTGGAGTGGTGTTAATAGCAATCAGCCCCAGCATTCT. As protein: CAWSGVNSNQPQHS.

This clonotype has just a few counts. One base away lies a much larger clone, so this may be a sequencing read error. The V and J genes are TRBV12-3 or TRBV12-4 and TRBJ2-7; weak D call: TRBD2 (5 bases). The CDR3 length is 14 residues. In DNA form, the CDR3 reads TGTGCCAGCGGTTTAGCGCTAGGGACCTACGAGCAGTACTTC. As protein: CASGLALGTYEQYF.

This clonotype was counted many times. The chain has TRBV12-3 or TRBV12-4 and TRBJ1-5, with a possible D match to TRBD1 (5 bases). CDR3 size: 15 residues. The V gene lost 1 base and the J gene lost 2 bases, with 9 bases spanning the gap. The CDR3, as DNA: TGTGCCAGCAGTTTAGGCCAGACAGGCAATCAGCCCCAGCATTTT. It is translated as CASSLGQTGNQPQHF.